Listed here is a single T cell receptor beta chain. The specificity of this receptor is unknown. The record has no base qualities; no much larger clone is one base away. Sorted unstimulated T cells, along with proliferating T cells recovered from mixed lymphocyte reactions, underwent TCRbeta CDR3 sequencing. Fresh whole blood from approximately 9 HLA-typed healthy donors was used to isolate PBMCs. This entry belongs to a study of siplizumab effects on memory and regulatory T cells (dated by TCRdb to about 2019). With regard to the full study: The study examined how the anti-CD2 antibody siplizumab affects alloreactive T-cell subsets in allogeneic mixed lymphocyte reactions built from human PBMCs. Points the paper makes about the study in general: Because sequences at frequencies below about 10^-5 were poorly captured, only a minor fraction of alloreactive clones could be mapped back to unstimulated subsets. Roughly 75-97% of proliferating CD4+ or CD8+ clones could not be assigned a naive or memory phenotype. Of the alloreactive CD4+ clones that could be mapped, the Treg-derived share averaged around 64% with siplizumab compared with 26.9% in control reactions. No functional confirmation was obtained for the suppressive function of proliferating Tregs from siplizumab cultures. Unstimulated naive T cells appeared to be more diverse than memory T cells, and naive cells seemed to make a substantial contribution to the alloresponse. The cumulative frequency of alloreactive sequences that could be traced back to unstimulated CD4+ memory T cells was significantly reduced by siplizumab.

Library preparation was by the immunoSEQ multiplex PCR assay. Approximately 100,000 TCR templates per sample were assayed on the deep sequencing platform. Genomic DNA extracted from sorted T cells was used for TCRbeta CDR3 sequencing. Under the source paper's analysis protocol: The R programming language was used for clonal analysis of TCRbeta CDR3 data. Alloreactive CD4+ and CD8+ clones were identified by comparing unstimulated samples to CFSE-low samples taken after the reaction. Regulatory or non-regulatory origin was assigned to alloreactive CD4+ clones by matching of sequences to sorted unstimulated Treg and non-Treg repertoires. TCRdb retrieved this table from immuneACCESS and kept in-frame rearrangements only. Not all clones are present; in checked studies, unresolved V genes account for under half, and no reason is known for the remainder. Clone size and V and J calls were adopted from that table, with D and trimming inferred from the DNA. The sample table contains approximately 94,000 clones; only one count was recorded for over 85% of them. Together, the top ten hold 6.5% of the sample.

This TCR derives from a human donor in good health. Sequenced: CD8+ T cells sorted from blood.

The CDR3 reads as follows: CASTQWREGPDTQYF. The nucleotides are TGTGCCAGCACCCAGTGGCGGGAGGGTCCAGATACGCAGTATTTT. The V and J genes are TRBV6-7 and TRBJ2-3, with 9 central nucleotides matching TRBD2. TRBV6-7 is labeled an ORF, and its function is uncertain. Counted from cysteine to phenylalanine, this CDR3 has 15 amino acids. Only the CDR3 DNA stays, 45 bases, in frame from base 1. Germline trimming: 7 bases from V, 4 bases from J; junction bases outside gene matches: 9.